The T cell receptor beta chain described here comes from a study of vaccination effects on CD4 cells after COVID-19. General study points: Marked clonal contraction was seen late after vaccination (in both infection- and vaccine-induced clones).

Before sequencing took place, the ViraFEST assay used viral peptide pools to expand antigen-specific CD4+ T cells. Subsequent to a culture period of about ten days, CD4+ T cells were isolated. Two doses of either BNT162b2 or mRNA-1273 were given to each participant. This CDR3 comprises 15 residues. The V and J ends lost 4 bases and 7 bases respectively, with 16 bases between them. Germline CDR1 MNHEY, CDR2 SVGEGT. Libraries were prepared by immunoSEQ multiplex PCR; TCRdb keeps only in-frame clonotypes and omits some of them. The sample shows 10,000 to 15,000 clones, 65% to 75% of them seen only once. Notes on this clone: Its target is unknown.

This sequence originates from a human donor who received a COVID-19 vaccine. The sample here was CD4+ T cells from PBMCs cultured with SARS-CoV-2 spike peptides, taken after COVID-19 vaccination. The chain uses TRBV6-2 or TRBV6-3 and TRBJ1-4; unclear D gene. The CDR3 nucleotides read TGTGCCAGCAGTTCGTCGCGGAACGCTATTGAAAAACTGTTTTTT. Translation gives CASSSSRNAIEKLFF.